This T cell receptor beta chain appears in the sequencing data of a study of blood T cell repertoires in COVID-19. The overall study: Researchers got acute and convalescent COVID-19 samples from the United States, Italy and Spain. PBMCs, B-cell-depleted T cells, or T cells were the source of the cDNA or gDNA that made up the material.

Original handling: Reference gene primer amplification in the assay estimated nucleated cell counts. Measured with immunoSEQ multiplex PCR; TCRdb has only the in-frame clones, and not every one. V and J calls and clone size are those listed in that table; D and trimming were worked out from the DNA. The data contain roughly 100,000 clones, about 83% of them singletons. V gave up 5 bases and J gave up 7 bases; unmatched junction bases: 5. Germline assignment: CDR1 SEHNR and CDR2 FQNEAQ (reference sequence). The CDR3 has 13 amino acids. Sample: peripheral blood. The clonotype originates from a man aged 65 to 85 with active or convalescent COVID-19. This chain uses TRBV7-9 with TRBJ1-2; 9 bases match TRBD1. The CDR3 protein is CASSEQGASGYTF. In nucleotides, the CDR3 is TGTGCCAGCAGCGAACAGGGGGCGAGTGGCTACACCTTC.